These 18 T cell receptor beta chains were sequenced from one sample in a study of blood T cells in healthy people across ages. With a J-beta primer mix and a sample-barcoded 5' primer, a second PCR ran about 7 to 11 cycles. TCRdb re-analysed the 5' RACE reads in MiXCR, keeping a single row per CDR3 protein. The sample holds about 1,500,000 distinct CDR3 sequences; 28% are singletons and the top ten take around 7.7%. What was sequenced was blood. These receptors originate from a woman in her 30s in good health.

In the case of this clonotype: A read error may account for a junction end that differs from germline. This sequence joins TRBV7-8 and TRBJ2-4; maybe TRBD2 (7 bases). The CDR3 has 15 residues. From germline, CDR1 is SGHVS and CDR2 FQNEAQ. CDR3 DNA: TGTGCCAGCAGTTTAGGGGGGGCGATGGGGTACGGGCAGTACTTC. This translates into CASSLGGAMGYGQYF.

The chain has TRBV28 and TRBJ2-7; the D gene could be TRBD1 or TRBD2 (5 bases each). CDR1 and CDR2 (germline): MDHEN, SYDVKM. The CDR3 length is 14 residues. The V end lost 6 bases, the J end lost 0 bases, and 12 bases lay between the germline ends. The CDR3 sequence is CASRGEQFSYEQYF. Written as DNA, the CDR3 is TGTGCCAGCAGGGGGGAGCAGTTCTCCTACGAGCAGTACTTC.

At least ten counts were recorded for this clonotype. V usage is TRBV12-3 or TRBV12-4 and J usage is TRBJ2-4; D is possibly TRBD1 or TRBD2 (5 bases each). The CDR3 has 13 amino acids. V gave up 2 bases and J gave up 14 bases, with 16 bases separating them. The CDR3 spells CASSLSGTAEKYF. The CDR3 DNA reads as TGTGCCAGCAGTTTATCCGGGACGGCGGAAAAGTACTTC.

The chain has TRBV27 and TRBJ1-2; possible D gene TRBD1, 5 bases. This CDR3 comprises 13 residues. Trimming took off 11 bases at V and 8 bases at J, with 21 bases between the two ends. From germline, CDR1 is MNHEY and CDR2 SMNVEV (reference sequence). CDR3 in amino acids: CAGNPGGGSGYTF. The CDR3 coding sequence is TGTGCCGGCAATCCCGGGGGAGGGAGCGGCTACACCTTC.

Worth noting for this clonotype: The junction shows a germline mismatch at one end, possibly a read error. CDR3 in amino acids: CASNQDKGQGTDTQYF. The CDR3 DNA reads TGTGCCAGCAACCAAGATAAGGGACAGGGCACAGATACGCAGTATTTT. The chain combines TRBV14 with TRBJ2-3, with 8 bases matching TRBD1. Germline CDR1 SGHDN, CDR2 FVKESK. The CDR3 totals 16 residues.

The chain joins TRBV7-6 to TRBJ2-7; the D call may be TRBD1 or TRBD2 (5 bases each). Gene TRBJ2-5 matches the end of the DNA better, so the J call may be wrong. The CDR3 loop spans 14 amino acids. Germline V CDR1 and CDR2: SGHVS, FNYEAQ. The CDR3 DNA reads as TGTGCCAGCAGCTTATTGGGGGAGCAAGAGACCCAGTACTTC. This translates into CASSLLGEQETQYF.

In the case of this clonotype: Without the conserved terminal phenylalanine or tryptophan, this CDR3 likely stems from a read error. This chain connects TRBV28 to TRBJ2-7, with unresolved D. This CDR3 region has 15 residues. CDR1 is MDHEN and CDR2 is SYDVKM in the germline V gene. In nucleotides, the CDR3 is TGCGCCAGCTGGAGCCGTACGTCCTCTTCCTACGAGCAGTACCTC. Translated, it gives CASWSRTSSSYEQYL.

V is TRBV2 and J is TRBJ1-4; no clear D gene. The CDR3 spans 15 residues. In germline, CDR1 is SNHLY, CDR2 FYNNEI. Trimming took 8 bases from V and 0 from J, leaving 13 bases between them. CDR3 amino acids: CASVERVATNEKLFF. CDR3 nucleotides: TGTGCCAGCGTGGAGCGGGTCGCAACTAATGAAAAACTGTTTTTT.

The chain uses TRBV9 and TRBJ2-1; 10 nucleotides agree with TRBD2. Trimming removed 5 bases from V and 7 bases from J; junction bases left unmatched: 9. This CDR3 is built from 15 residues. The V gene's germline CDR1 is SGDLS and CDR2 YYNGEE. As DNA, the CDR3 is TGTGCCAGCAGTGGAGGACTAGCGGTAATTAATGAGCAGTTCTTC. Translating it yields CASSGGLAVINEQFF.

This clonotype was counted a single time. This rearrangement joins TRBV21-1 to TRBJ2-1; TRBD1 was called by the table and not checked on the DNA. TRBV21-1 is shown as a pseudogene. This CDR3 has 15 residues. The CDR3 DNA sequence: TGTGCCAGCCGAGTAGACAGGGGGACCTACAATGAGCAGTTCTTC. It encodes CASRVDRGTYNEQFF.

A note on this clonotype: One base away lies a much larger clone, so this may be a sequencing read error. The chain uses TRBV6-2 or TRBV6-3 and TRBJ2-1, with D tentatively TRBD2 (5 bases). Germline V gene sequence: CDR1 MNHEY, CDR2 SVGEGT. The CDR3 is made up of 15 amino acids. In nucleotides, the CDR3 is TGTACCAGCGGTTCGAGGTCCAGCGGCTACAATGAGCAGTTCTTC. Encoded protein: CTSGSRSSGYNEQFF.

This clonotype was seen at least ten times. This sequence joins TRBV7-2 and TRBJ2-1; the D is unclear. CDR3 size: 15 residues. V was trimmed by 4 bases and J by 0 bases, leaving 10 bases between them. Germline V lookup: CDR1 SGHTA, CDR2 FQGNSA. CDR3 in amino acids: CASSSGLSSYNEQFF. The CDR3 bases are TGTGCCAGCAGCTCCGGGCTAAGCTCCTACAATGAGCAGTTCTTC.

This clonotype has at least ten counts. The chain recombines TRBV12-3 or TRBV12-4 with TRBJ2-5, with 7 nucleotides matching TRBD1. Germline trimming cut 9 bases from V and 7 bases from J; bases unmatched to any gene: 11. The CDR3 runs 13 residues. DNA for the CDR3: TGTGCCAGTTCGAAGGGGGCGGCTGGGACCCAGTACTTC. It yields the protein CASSKGAAGTQYF.

This clonotype was detected only a few times. The chain uses TRBV7-2 and TRBJ2-7, with 13 bases fitting TRBD2. The V gene end was trimmed by 7 bases and the J gene end by 5 bases; junction bases not matched to a gene: 5. The CDR3 contains 14 residues. Germline values: CDR1 SGHTA, CDR2 FQGNSA. In DNA, the CDR3 is TGTGCCAGCACCTTGACTAGCGGGAGGAACGAGCAGTACTTC. As protein: CASTLTSGRNEQYF.

This sequence joins TRBV2 and TRBJ2-3; D is perhaps TRBD2 (7 bases). Deletions cut 6 bases from V and 0 bases from J, with 19 bases between. This CDR3 region has 17 residues. The germline V gene encodes CDR1 SNHLY and CDR2 FYNNEI. CDR3 protein: CASSHSDRGASTDTQYF. Here the CDR3 DNA reads TGTGCCAGCAGCCACTCGGACCGGGGGGCAAGCACAGATACGCAGTATTTT.

This clonotype was seen only a few times. The chain is built from TRBV2 and TRBJ2-7; 9 bases match TRBD2. The CDR3 loop spans 15 amino acids. The V segment lost 2 bases and the J segment 0 bases; nucleotides outside the gene matches: 2. The germline CDR1 and CDR2 sequences are SNHLY and FYNNEI. The DNA of the CDR3 is TGTGCCAGCAGTGAAAGCGGGAGGACCTCCTACGAGCAGTACTTC. Encoded protein: CASSESGRTSYEQYF.

This clonotype has a handful of counts. The chain couples TRBV10-3 to TRBJ1-2, with D perhaps matching TRBD1 (5 bases). The CDR3 is 13 residues long. V was trimmed by 4 bases and J by 7 bases, leaving 13 bases between them. Germline V lookup: CDR1 ENHRY, CDR2 SYGVKD. CDR3: CAISAAGGTGYTF. The CDR3 nucleotides read TGTGCCATCAGTGCCGCGGGGGGAACTGGCTACACCTTC.

This clonotype turned up a few times. This sequence joins TRBV11-2 and TRBJ1-2; a possible D gene is TRBD1 (5 bases). Trimming took 1 base from V and 8 from J, leaving 29 bases between them. CDR1 and CDR2 (germline): SGHAT, FQNNGV. This CDR3 spans 19 amino acids. In DNA form, the CDR3 reads TGTGCCAGCAGCTTAGTGGCCGGGACGGTGGCCATAGGGGCATGGGGCTACACCTTC. Encoded protein: CASSLVAGTVAIGAWGYTF.